These 17 T cell receptor beta chains were sequenced from one sample in a study of blood T cells in healthy people across ages. Combining a sample-barcoded 5' primer with a J-beta primer mix, a second PCR ran for about 7 to 11 cycles. In TCRdb, the 5' RACE reads were re-called with MiXCR into one record per CDR3 protein. The sample records approximately 1,700,000 distinct CDR3 sequences, roughly two fifths being singletons. Sample: blood. The receptor source for this set is a human donor in good health.

This rearrangement joins TRBV29-1 to TRBJ2-3; D uncertain. V lost 2 bases, J lost 1 base, and 7 bases lay in between. The germline V gene has CDR1 SQVTM and CDR2 ANQGSEA. There are 13 residues in the CDR3. The CDR3 loop is CSVEKSGTDTQYF. In DNA form, the CDR3 reads TGCAGCGTTGAAAAGAGTGGCACAGATACGCAGTATTTT.

The chain couples TRBV25-1 to TRBJ1-1, with unresolved D. Trimming left V 2 bases short and J 0 bases short, with 7 bases between. Per the germline V gene, CDR1 is MGHDK and CDR2 is SYGVNS. The CDR3 is made up of 14 amino acids. The CDR3 DNA reads as TGTGCCAGCAGTGAAGCTACAGTGAACACTGAAGCTTTCTTT. It specifies CASSEATVNTEAFF.

There are a few counts of this clonotype. This sequence joins TRBV5-1 and TRBJ2-1, with D hard to call. Germline V lookup: CDR1 SGHRS, CDR2 YFSETQ. This CDR3 spans 15 amino acids. Between the trimmed V and J ends, which lost 0 bases and 4 bases, there was a span of 11 bases. The CDR3 DNA sequence: TGCGCCAGCAGCTTGGAAAGGTCTGAGTACAATGAGCAGTTCTTC. As protein: CASSLERSEYNEQFF. The full variable domain, in which reference TRBV5-1 and TRBJ2-1 provide the parts outside the CDR3, is KAGVTQTPRYLIKTRGQQVTLSCSPISGHRSVSWYQQTPGQGLQFLFEYFSETQRNKGNFPGRFSGRQFSNSRSEMNVSTLELGDSALYLCASSLERSEYNEQFFGPGTRLTVL.

The chain joins TRBV7-9 to TRBJ1-1, with a possible D match to TRBD1 (6 bases). Looked up from germline, CDR1 is SEHNR and CDR2 is FQNEAQ (reference sequence). Trimming removed 5 bases from V and 4 bases from J, with 20 bases in between. CDR3 size: 16 residues. The CDR3 sequence: CASSPNTGQHTTEAFF. In DNA, the CDR3 is TGTGCCAGCAGCCCGAACACCGGACAGCATACCACTGAAGCTTTCTTT.

At least ten counts were recorded for this clonotype. The CDR3 region is CASSLNADGYTF. The CDR3 nucleotides read TGTGCCAGCAGCTTAAACGCGGATGGCTACACCTTC. The V call is TRBV7-2, the J call TRBJ1-2; D remains unclear. CDR3 size: 12 residues. V dropped 2 bases and J dropped 6 bases, with 7 bases sitting between them. CDR1 is SGHTA and CDR2 is FQGNSA in the germline V gene.

The chain joins TRBV10-3 to TRBJ2-1; D gene uncertain. Germline CDR1 reads ENHRY; CDR2 reads SYGVKD. The CDR3 sequence is 14 residues long. Trimming cost V 4 bases and J 7 bases, with 14 bases left between them. CDR3 region: CAISGQSKRNEQFF. In DNA, the CDR3 is TGTGCCATCAGTGGACAATCCAAAAGGAATGAGCAGTTCTTC.

CDR3 sequence (DNA): TGTGCCAGCTCACCCACAGCGGGGGATACGCAGTATTTT. This codes for CASSPTAGDTQYF. This chain connects TRBV18 to TRBJ2-3; 7 bases align to TRBD2. The CDR3 length is 13 residues. V trimming: 3 bases; J trimming: 6 bases; junction bases outside the gene matches: 3. Germline V CDR1 and CDR2: KGHSH, LQKENI.

About this clonotype: One end of the junction is discordant with germline, which a read error may explain. This chain connects TRBV12-3 or TRBV12-4 to TRBJ1-5; 9 bases are shared with TRBD1. CDR3 size: 15 residues. CDR3: CAGRLTGGLNQPQHF. CDR3 DNA sequence: TGTGCCGGCAGACTAACAGGGGGCCTAAATCAGCCCCAGCATTTT.

This clonotype was counted ten times or more. This rearrangement joins TRBV29-1 to TRBJ2-5; 7 bases align to TRBD1. Germline CDR1 SQVTM, CDR2 ANQGSEA. V trimming: 3 bases; J trimming: 11 bases; junction bases outside the gene matches: 12. The CDR3 is 13 amino acids. This CDR3 is CSVDPQGIGEQYF. The CDR3 DNA reads TGCAGCGTTGACCCACAGGGGATAGGGGAGCAGTACTTC.

The genes are TRBV20-1 and TRBJ1-2; no clear D gene. V was clipped by 0 bases and J by 6 bases, with 11 bases between them. CDR1 and CDR2 (germline): DFQATT, SNEGSKA (reference sequence). The CDR3 has 13 amino acids. The CDR3 loop reads CSARDPSGNGYTF. The CDR3 DNA reads as TGCAGTGCTAGAGATCCGTCCGGTAATGGCTACACCTTC.

This clonotype was seen many times. The chain uses TRBV10-3 and TRBJ2-3; 8 bases map to TRBD2. Trimming at V came to 11 bases and at J to 0 bases, leaving 16 bases not matched to a gene. CDR1 is ENHRY, CDR2 SYGVKD, per germline. CDR3 length: 17 amino acids. The CDR3 reads CAVRSRSGGGSTDTQYF. CDR3 bases: TGTGCCGTGCGATCCCGAAGTGGCGGGGGGAGCACAGATACGCAGTATTTT.

J is TRBJ2-1 and V is TRBV14; 14 bases line up with TRBD2. CDR1 is SGHDN and CDR2 is FVKESK in the germline V gene. The CDR3 is 20 residues long. V gave up 3 bases and J gave up 0 bases; unmatched junction bases: 10. The CDR3 loop is CASSHPGLAGGWSSYNEQFF. CDR3 bases: TGTGCCAGCAGCCACCCCGGACTAGCGGGGGGATGGAGCTCCTACAATGAGCAGTTCTTC.

This clonotype came up once. The chain couples TRBV7-8 to TRBJ2-5, with D perhaps matching TRBD1 or TRBD2 (5 bases each). V was pared by 1 base and J by 1 base, with 13 bases between. The germline V gene encodes CDR1 SGHVS and CDR2 FQNEAQ. The CDR3 totals 16 residues. CDR3 in DNA: TGTGCCAGCAGCTTAGTGGGGGAGCCTCTCCAAGAGACCCAGTACTTC. Amino acids: CASSLVGEPLQETQYF.

This clonotype was seen a handful of times. In DNA form, the CDR3 reads TGTGCCAGCAGAGATAGCGGGGGGGCCTCAGAGACCCAGTACTTC. It translates to CASRDSGGASETQYF. The rearrangement joins TRBV6-1 to TRBJ2-5; 11 positions agree with TRBD2. CDR3 length: 15 amino acids. Germline trimming cut 6 bases from V and 4 bases from J; bases unmatched to any gene: 7. In germline, CDR1 is MNHNS, CDR2 SASEGT.

This chain joins TRBV7-3 and TRBJ1-2; tentative D call: TRBD1 (6 bases). With 5 bases removed from V and 8 bases from J, the gap between germline ends came to 18 bases. The CDR3 runs to 14 residues. Germline lookup yields CDR1 SGHTA and CDR2 FQGTGA. The CDR3 region is CASSASGTRKGYTF. The CDR3, as DNA: TGTGCCAGCAGCGCATCCGGGACAAGGAAAGGCTACACCTTC.

The chain has TRBV20-1 and TRBJ2-2; TRBD1 is a possible D gene (6 bases). Deletions cut 5 bases from V and 1 base from J, with 11 bases between. The CDR3 is 14 amino acids. From germline, CDR1 is DFQATT and CDR2 SNEGSKA (reference sequence). The CDR3 protein is CSASGTLNTGELFF. CDR3 DNA sequence: TGCAGTGCTTCCGGGACACTGAACACCGGGGAGCTGTTTTTT.

This chain connects TRBV2 to TRBJ2-7, with D perhaps given as TRBD1 or TRBD2 (5 bases each). The J call is doubtful: the DNA matches TRBJ2-5 better. The CDR3 runs to 15 residues. Germline V gene sequence: CDR1 SNHLY, CDR2 FYNNEI. CDR3 nucleotides: TGTGCCAGCACCACCGCCTGGGGGAGTCAAGAGACCCAGTACTTC. Protein sequence: CASTTAWGSQETQYF.